Listed below are T cell receptor beta chains from one sample, sequenced in a study of control samples from healthy donors and cancer patients. The table came from immunoSEQ multiplex PCR; TCRdb's copy has only in-frame clones and leaves some out. This table holds over 200,000 clones, about four fifths found once. Sequencing was done on a sample of PBMCs. All receptors come from a woman aged 60-75 years with lung cancer. CDR3s leave out the opening cysteine and the closing phenylalanine or tryptophan. The order of the fields is CDR3 length, J gene, V gene, CDR3 protein.

12 TRBJ2-7 TRBV6-6 ASSRTSGLYEQY
13 TRBJ1-1 TRBV6-5 ASSPYKTGNTEAF
12 TRBJ2-6 TRBV6-5 ASTVNSGANVLT
11 TRBJ1-1 TRBV20-1 SASPGGRAEAF
14 TRBJ2-1 TRBV10-1 ASSEYRLAGWDEQF
15 TRBJ2-1 TRBV19 ASSMTPWRGVGNEQF
13 TRBJ1-2 TRBV3-1/TRBV3-2 ASSQGLGPNYGYT
12 TRBJ1-4 TRBV28 ASSDGGLREKLF
10 TRBJ2-5 TRBV9 ASSVGLETQY
8 TRBJ2-5 TRBV29-1 SVKRETQY
14 TRBJ2-7 TRBV10-3 AISERFGSTNYEQY
10 TRBJ2-7 TRBV5-6 ASSPWTGEQY
12 TRBJ1-1 TRBV7-9 ASSLSDRALPAF
13 TRBJ2-7 TRBV5-6 ASSLGDRAFYEQY
13 TRBJ2-7 TRBV19 ASSIDSLQGSEQY
11 TRBJ1-2 TRBV6-5 ASSFQGREGYT
11 TRBJ2-3 TRBV10-1 ASSPRGQDTQY
13 TRBJ2-5 TRBV5-1 ASSLYPGEQETQY
12 TRBJ2-3 TRBV6-5 ASKVGHLTDTQY
14 TRBJ2-7 TRBV7-8 ASSLASRTGGAEQY
13 TRBJ2-7 TRBV27 ASSPPGLGGYEQY
12 TRBJ1-1 TRBV25-1 ASSDHRGDTEAF
13 TRBJ2-3 TRBV19 ASSVGLAGTDTQY
10 TRBJ1-1 TRBV12-3/TRBV12-4 ASSFDRGEAF
12 TRBJ2-7 TRBV18 ASSPQAGGYEQY
15 TRBJ1-3 TRBV5-1 ASSLVSQTLSGNTIY
10 TRBJ2-7 TRBV5-1 ASSPENYEQY
14 TRBJ1-3 TRBV5-4 ASSLGVVIPGNTIY
14 TRBJ1-2 TRBV25-1 ASSDPRTGDVYGYT
12 TRBJ1-4 TRBV5-1 ASSLGGAGEKLF
8 TRBJ1-2 TRBV27 ASSHYGYT
15 TRBJ2-2 TRBV6-6 ASSRTPGQTNTGELF
12 TRBJ1-2 TRBV5-1 ASSRGQGSYGYT
12 TRBJ1-2 TRBV28 ASTPSMGDYGYT
12 TRBJ2-5 TRBV11-2 ASSLAGAQETQY
12 TRBJ1-1 TRBV6-2/TRBV6-3 ASSYSRGGTEAF
12 TRBJ2-7 TRBV5-4 ASSPDRSSYEQY
12 TRBJ2-2 TRBV6-1 ASSEQLMTGELF
12 TRBJ1-6 TRBV28 ASSPPPRDSPLH
12 TRBJ2-1 TRBV6-6 ASTHGRGGHEQF
11 TRBJ1-2 TRBV29-1 SVVDRESYGYT
12 TRBJ1-1 TRBV3-1/TRBV3-2 ASSQEPPGTEAF
12 TRBJ1-6 TRBV18 ASSPGTYNSPLH
13 TRBJ2-3 TRBV6-5 ASSRSRDRADTQY
12 TRBJ1-1 TRBV6-5 ASSYLDGPTEAF
13 TRBJ2-3 TRBV2 ASSTPGGATDTQY
14 TRBJ2-2 TRBV5-4 ASSLAGAYVSGELF
13 TRBJ2-4 TRBV30 ALEEPAQAKNIQY
12 TRBJ1-2 TRBV5-8 ASSLNRNNYGYT
15 TRBJ1-5 TRBV7-9 ASSSSGGGGNNQPQH
11 TRBJ1-1 TRBV6-6 ASSYGPSTEAF
16 TRBJ1-3 TRBV5-1 ASSLEGQPELSGNTIY
10 TRBJ1-2 TRBV19 ASSHRGYGYT